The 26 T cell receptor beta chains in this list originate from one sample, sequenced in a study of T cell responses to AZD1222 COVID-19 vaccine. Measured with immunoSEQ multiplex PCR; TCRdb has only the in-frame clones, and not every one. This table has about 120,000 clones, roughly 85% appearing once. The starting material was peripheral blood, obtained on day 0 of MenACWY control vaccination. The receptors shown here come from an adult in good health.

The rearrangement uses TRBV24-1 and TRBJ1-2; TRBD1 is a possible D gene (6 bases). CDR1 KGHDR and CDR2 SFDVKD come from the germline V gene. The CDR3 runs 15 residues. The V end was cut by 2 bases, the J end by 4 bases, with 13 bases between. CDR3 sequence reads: CATSDSRQVPYGYTF. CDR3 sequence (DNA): TGTGCCACCAGTGATTCAAGACAGGTACCCTATGGCTACACCTTC.

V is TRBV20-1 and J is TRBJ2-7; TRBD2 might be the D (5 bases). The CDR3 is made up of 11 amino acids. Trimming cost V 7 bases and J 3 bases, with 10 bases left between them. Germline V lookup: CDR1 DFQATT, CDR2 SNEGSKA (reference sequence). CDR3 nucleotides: TGCAGTGTTTCGGGAAGCTACGAGCAGTACTTC. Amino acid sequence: CSVSGSYEQYF.

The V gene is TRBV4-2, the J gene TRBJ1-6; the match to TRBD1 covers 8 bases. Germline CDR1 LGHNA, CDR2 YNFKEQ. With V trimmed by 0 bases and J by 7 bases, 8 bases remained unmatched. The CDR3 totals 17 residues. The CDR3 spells CASSQDGTGGTNSPLHF. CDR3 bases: TGTGCCAGCAGCCAAGACGGAACAGGGGGGACGAATTCACCCCTCCACTTT.

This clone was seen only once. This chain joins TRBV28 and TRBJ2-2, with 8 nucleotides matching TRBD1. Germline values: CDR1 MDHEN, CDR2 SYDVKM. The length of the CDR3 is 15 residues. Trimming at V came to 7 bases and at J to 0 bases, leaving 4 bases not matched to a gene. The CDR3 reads CASTPGGANTGELFF. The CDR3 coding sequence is TGTGCCAGCACTCCAGGGGGCGCGAACACCGGGGAGCTGTTTTTT.

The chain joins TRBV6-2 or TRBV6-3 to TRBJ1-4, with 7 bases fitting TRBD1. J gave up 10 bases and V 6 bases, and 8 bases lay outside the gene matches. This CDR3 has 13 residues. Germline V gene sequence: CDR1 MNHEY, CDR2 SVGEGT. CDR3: CASSRDSEGKLFF. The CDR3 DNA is TGTGCCAGCAGCCGGGACAGTGAAGGAAAACTGTTTTTT.

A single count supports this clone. The CDR3 spells CASSLPRGSQGGRETQYF. The CDR3 nucleotides read TGTGCCAGCAGCCTTCCTCGGGGCTCACAGGGCGGCAGGGAGACCCAGTACTTC. The rearrangement uses TRBV14 and TRBJ2-5; possibly TRBD1 for D (6 bases). Trimming shortened V by 4 bases and J by 5 bases, and 26 bases separated the two germline ends. Germline CDR1 SGHDN, CDR2 FVKESK. CDR3 length: 18 residues.

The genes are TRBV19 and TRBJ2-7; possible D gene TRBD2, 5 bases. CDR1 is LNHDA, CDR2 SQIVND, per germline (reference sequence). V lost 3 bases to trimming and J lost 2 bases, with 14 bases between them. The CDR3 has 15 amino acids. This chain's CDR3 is CASSMRAGVAYEQYF. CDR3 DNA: TGTGCCAGTAGTATGAGGGCAGGAGTCGCCTACGAGCAGTACTTC.

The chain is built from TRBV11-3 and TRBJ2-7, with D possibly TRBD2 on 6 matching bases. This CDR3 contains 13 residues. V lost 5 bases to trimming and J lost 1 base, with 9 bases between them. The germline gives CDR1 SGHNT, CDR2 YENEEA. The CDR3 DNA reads TGTGCCAGCAGCGCCGGGGGTTCCTACGAGCAGTACTTC. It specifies CASSAGGSYEQYF.

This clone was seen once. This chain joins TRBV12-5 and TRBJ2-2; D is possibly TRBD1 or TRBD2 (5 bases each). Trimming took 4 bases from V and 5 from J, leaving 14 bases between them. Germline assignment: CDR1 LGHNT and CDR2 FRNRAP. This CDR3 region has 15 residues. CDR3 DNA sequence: TGTGCTAGTGGTTCCCCGGGGCCCGGAACCGGGGAGCTGTTTTTT. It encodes CASGSPGPGTGELFF.

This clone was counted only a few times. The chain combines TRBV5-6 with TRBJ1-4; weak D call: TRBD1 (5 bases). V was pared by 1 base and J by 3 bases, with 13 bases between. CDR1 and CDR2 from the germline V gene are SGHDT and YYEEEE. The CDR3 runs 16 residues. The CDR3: CASSLIHGGANEKLFF. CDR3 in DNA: TGTGCCAGCAGCTTGATTCACGGGGGTGCTAATGAAAAACTGTTTTTT.

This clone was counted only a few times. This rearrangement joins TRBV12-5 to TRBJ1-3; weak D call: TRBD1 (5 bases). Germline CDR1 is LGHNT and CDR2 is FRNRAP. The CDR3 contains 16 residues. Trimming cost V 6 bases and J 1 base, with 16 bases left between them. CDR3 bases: TGTGCTAGTGGGCTCTCCGGCAGGACATCTGGAAACACCATATATTTT. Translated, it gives CASGLSGRTSGNTIYF.

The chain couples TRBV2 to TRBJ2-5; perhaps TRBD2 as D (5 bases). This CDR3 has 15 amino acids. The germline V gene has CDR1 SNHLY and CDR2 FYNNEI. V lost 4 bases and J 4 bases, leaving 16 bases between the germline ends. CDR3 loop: CASSGAVSGRETQYF. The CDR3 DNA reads TGTGCCAGCAGTGGGGCGGTCAGCGGCCGAGAGACCCAGTACTTC.

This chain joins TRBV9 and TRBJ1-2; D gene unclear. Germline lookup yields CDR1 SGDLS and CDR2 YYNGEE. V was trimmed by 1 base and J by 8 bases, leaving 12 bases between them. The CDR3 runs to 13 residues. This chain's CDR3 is CASSVNRWEGYTF. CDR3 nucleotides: TGTGCCAGCAGCGTAAACCGTTGGGAGGGCTACACCTTC.

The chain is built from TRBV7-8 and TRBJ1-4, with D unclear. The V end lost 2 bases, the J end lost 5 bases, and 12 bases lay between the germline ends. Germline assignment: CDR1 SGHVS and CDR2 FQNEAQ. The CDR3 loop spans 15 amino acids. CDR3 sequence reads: CASSLSQRKNEKLFF. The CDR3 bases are TGTGCCAGCAGCTTATCTCAGAGAAAGAATGAAAAACTGTTTTTT.

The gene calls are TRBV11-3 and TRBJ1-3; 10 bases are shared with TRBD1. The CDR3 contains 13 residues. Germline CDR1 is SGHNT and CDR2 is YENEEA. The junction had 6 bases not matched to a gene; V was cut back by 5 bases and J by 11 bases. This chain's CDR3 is CASSPGQGSAIYF. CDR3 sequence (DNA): TGTGCCAGCAGCCCGGGACAGGGGTCGGCCATATATTTT.

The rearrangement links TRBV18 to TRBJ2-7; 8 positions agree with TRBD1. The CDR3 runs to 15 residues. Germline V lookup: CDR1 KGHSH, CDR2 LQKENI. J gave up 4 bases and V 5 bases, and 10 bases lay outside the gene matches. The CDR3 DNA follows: TGTGCCAGCTCAACTCCCGGGACAGGCCTGTACGAGCAGTACTTC. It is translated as CASSTPGTGLYEQYF.

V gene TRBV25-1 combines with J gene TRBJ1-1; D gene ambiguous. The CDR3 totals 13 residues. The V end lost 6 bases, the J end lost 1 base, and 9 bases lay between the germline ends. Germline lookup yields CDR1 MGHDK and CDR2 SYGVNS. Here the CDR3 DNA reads TGTGCCAGCAGCCGATTTTGGAACACTGAAGCTTTCTTT. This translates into CASSRFWNTEAFF.

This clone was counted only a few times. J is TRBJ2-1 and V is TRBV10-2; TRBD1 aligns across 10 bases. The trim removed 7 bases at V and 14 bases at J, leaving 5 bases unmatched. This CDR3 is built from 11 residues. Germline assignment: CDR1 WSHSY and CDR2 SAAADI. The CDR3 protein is CASKTGTGEFF. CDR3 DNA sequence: TGCGCCAGCAAGACCGGGACAGGGGAGTTCTTC.

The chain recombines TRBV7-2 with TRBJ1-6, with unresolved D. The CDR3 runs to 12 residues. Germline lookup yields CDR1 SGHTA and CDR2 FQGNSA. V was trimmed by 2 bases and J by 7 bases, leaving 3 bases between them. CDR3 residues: CASSLRNSPLHF. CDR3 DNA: TGTGCCAGCAGCTTAAGAAATTCACCCCTCCACTTT.

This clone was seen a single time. The CDR3 sequence: CASSTLLEQYF. The CDR3 DNA reads as TGTGCCAGCAGTACCTTACTCGAGCAGTACTTC. This chain joins TRBV12-3 or TRBV12-4 and TRBJ2-7; D unresolved. The CDR3 is 11 residues long. V gave up 5 bases and J gave up 6 bases, with 8 bases separating them.

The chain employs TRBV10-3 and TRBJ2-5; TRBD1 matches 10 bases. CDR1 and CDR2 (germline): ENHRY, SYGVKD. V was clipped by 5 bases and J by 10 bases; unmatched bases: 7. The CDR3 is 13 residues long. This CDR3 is CAISTGQGMVQYF. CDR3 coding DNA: TGTGCCATCAGTACGGGACAGGGGATGGTCCAGTACTTC.

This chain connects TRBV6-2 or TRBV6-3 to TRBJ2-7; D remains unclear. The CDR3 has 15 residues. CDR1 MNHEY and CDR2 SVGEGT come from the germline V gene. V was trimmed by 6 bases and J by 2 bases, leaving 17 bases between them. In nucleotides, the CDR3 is TGTGCCAGCAGGCCTAACCTGGACCTTCCCTACGAGCAGTACTTC. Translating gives CASRPNLDLPYEQYF.

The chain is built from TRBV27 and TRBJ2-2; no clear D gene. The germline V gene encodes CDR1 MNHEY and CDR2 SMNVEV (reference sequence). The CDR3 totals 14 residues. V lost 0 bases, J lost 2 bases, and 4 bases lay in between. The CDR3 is CASSLSHNTGELFF. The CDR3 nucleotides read TGTGCCAGCAGTTTATCGCACAACACCGGGGAGCTGTTTTTT.

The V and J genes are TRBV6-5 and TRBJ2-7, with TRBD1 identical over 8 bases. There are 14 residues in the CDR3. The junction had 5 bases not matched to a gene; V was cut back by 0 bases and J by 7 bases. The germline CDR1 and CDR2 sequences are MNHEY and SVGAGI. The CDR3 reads CASSYSDRAGEQYF. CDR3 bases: TGTGCCAGCAGTTACTCGGACAGGGCGGGTGAGCAGTACTTC.

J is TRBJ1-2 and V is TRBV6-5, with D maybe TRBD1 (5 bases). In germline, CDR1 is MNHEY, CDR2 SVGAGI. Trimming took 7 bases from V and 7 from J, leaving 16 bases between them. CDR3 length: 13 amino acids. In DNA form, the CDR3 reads TGTGCCAGCACTATCGGTCAGGGCTCTGGCTACACCTTC. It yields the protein CASTIGQGSGYTF.

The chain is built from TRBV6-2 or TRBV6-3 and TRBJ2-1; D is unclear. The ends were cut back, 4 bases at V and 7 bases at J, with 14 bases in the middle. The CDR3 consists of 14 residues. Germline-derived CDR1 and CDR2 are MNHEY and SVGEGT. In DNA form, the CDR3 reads TGTGCCAGCAGTTCGATCGTTCCGGGTAATGAGCAGTTCTTC. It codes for CASSSIVPGNEQFF.